This TCR beta chain was sequenced in a study of T cell responses to AZD1222 COVID-19 vaccine. The table came from immunoSEQ multiplex PCR; TCRdb's copy has only in-frame clones and leaves some out. The sample yields under 130,000 clones, less than 95% seen once. About this clone: Its specificity is unknown.

Whole-study findings and limits: After the peak T cell response, and only then, were repertoires sampled. Close to half of spike-specific TCRs reportedly recognize unmutated variant regions.

Trimming pared 4 bases from V and 8 bases from J, leaving 17 bases between. Germline CDR1 and CDR2: SGHAT and FQNNGV. The CDR3 consists of 14 residues. The sequence was obtained from an adult in good health. The chain joins TRBV11-2 to TRBJ1-2; D is undetermined. The starting material was peripheral blood, obtained on day 0 of AZD1222 vaccination. This chain's CDR3 is CASSSLSSGWGYTF. The CDR3 DNA follows: TGTGCCAGCAGCTCACTATCCTCGGGGTGGGGCTACACCTTC.